The sequence of this T cell receptor beta chain was determined in a study of T cells in Graves' hyperthyroidism and ophthalmopathy. Findings and caveats of the study: Within blood appeared most thyroid clonotypes that had expanded above 0.001. It was a median approximately 6.9 months before onset that the model predicted ophthalmopathy.

This clonotype was recorded many times. The antigen is unknown. CDR3 length equals 14 residues. Unmatched junction bases numbered 4, after V lost 4 bases and J lost 3 bases. Germline assignment: CDR1 KGHSH and CDR2 LQKENI. Amplification yielded TCR beta CDR3 regions, with RNA transcripts as the source. When the TCR CDR3 underwent first-round RT-PCR, the HTBI primer set was used. TCRdb re-derived calls from the multiplex PCR reads in MiXCR, one entry per CDR3 protein. The sample includes approximately 590,000 distinct CDR3 sequences, less than 20% seen only once; the top ten take under 8%. The authors obtained PBMCs from 7.5 to 10 ml of fresh peripheral blood.

Specimen: blood. The chain couples TRBV18 to TRBJ2-5, with TRBD1 matching 8 bases. This TCR was recovered from a woman younger than 45 with Graves' hyperthyroidism. CDR3 nucleotide sequence: TGTGCCAGCTCACAAACGACAGGGGAAGAGACCCAGTACTTC. This gives the protein CASSQTTGEETQYF.